This entry describes one T cell receptor beta chain. PCR was performed using 60 Vbeta and 13 Jbeta primers. Clones were read by immunoSEQ multiplex PCR, and TCRdb kept only the in-frame ones, dropping some. Here the sample spans around 150,000 clones, 70% to 90% being singletons. This record comes from a study of cytomegalovirus exposure and HLA in healthy donors. J lost 6 bases, V lost 6 bases, and 16 bases had no gene match. The V gene's germline CDR1 is SGHDT and CDR2 YYEEEE. The CDR3 runs to 16 residues. Sequenced sample: PBMCs. This chain uses TRBV5-6 with TRBJ1-2; the match to TRBD1 covers 8 bases. This receptor was identified in a woman in her forties in good health and CMV-seronegative. DNA of the CDR3: TGTGCCAGCAACCCTCGCCTTATGACAGGGGTGGATGGCTACACCTTC. Its protein is CASNPRLMTGVDGYTF.